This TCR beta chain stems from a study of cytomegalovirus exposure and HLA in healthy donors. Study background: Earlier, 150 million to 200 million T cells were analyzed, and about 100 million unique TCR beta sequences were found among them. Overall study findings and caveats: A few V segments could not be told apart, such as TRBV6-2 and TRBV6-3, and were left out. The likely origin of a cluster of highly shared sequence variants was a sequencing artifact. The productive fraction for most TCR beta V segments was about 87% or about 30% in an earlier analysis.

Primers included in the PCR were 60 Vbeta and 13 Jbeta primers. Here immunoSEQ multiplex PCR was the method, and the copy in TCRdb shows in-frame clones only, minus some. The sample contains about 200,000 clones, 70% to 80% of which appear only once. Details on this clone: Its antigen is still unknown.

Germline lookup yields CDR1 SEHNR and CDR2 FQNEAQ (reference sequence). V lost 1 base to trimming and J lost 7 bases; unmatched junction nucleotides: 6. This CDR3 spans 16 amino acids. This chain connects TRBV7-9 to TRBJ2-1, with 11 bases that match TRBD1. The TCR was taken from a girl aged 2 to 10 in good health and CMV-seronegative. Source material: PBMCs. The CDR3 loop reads CASSLGAGTGGNEQFF. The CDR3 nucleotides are TGTGCCAGCAGCTTAGGTGCGGGGACAGGGGGGAATGAGCAGTTCTTC.